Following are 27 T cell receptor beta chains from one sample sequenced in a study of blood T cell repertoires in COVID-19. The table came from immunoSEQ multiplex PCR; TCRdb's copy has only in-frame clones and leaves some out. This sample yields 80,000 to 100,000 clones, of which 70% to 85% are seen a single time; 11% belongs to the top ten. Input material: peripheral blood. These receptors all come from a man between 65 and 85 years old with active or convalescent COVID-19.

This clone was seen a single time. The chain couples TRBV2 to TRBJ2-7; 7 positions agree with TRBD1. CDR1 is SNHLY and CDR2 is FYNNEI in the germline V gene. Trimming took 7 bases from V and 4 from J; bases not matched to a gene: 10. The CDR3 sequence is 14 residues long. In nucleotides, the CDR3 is TGTGCCAGCACCAACTCCGGGACAGAGTACGAGCAGTACTTC. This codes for CASTNSGTEYEQYF.

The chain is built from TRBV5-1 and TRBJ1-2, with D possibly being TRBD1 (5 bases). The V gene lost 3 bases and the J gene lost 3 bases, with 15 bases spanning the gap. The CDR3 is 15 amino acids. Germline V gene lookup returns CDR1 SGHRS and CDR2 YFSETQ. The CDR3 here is CASSWTGGTDYGYTF. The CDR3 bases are TGCGCCAGCAGCTGGACCGGTGGGACTGACTATGGCTACACCTTC.

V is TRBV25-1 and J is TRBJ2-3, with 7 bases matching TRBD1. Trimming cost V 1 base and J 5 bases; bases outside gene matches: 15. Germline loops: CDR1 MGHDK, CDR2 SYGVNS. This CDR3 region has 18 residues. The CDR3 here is CASSESRGAGTELDTQYF. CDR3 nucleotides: TGTGCCAGCAGTGAATCCCGAGGGGCTGGGACAGAACTAGATACGCAGTATTTT.

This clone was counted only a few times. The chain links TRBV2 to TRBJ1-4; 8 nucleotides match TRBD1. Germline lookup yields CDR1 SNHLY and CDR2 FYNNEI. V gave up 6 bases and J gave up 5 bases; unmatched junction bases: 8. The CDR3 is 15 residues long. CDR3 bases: TGTGCCAGCAGGGGACAGGCTTACGGAAATGAAAAACTGTTTTTT. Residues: CASRGQAYGNEKLFF.

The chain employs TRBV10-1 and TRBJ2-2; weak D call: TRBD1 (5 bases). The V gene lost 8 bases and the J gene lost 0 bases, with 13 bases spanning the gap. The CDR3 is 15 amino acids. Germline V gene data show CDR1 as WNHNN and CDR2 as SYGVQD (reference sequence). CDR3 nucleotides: TGCGCCAGCGGGGCCACACGAGCGAACACCGGGGAGCTGTTTTTT. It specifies CASGATRANTGELFF.

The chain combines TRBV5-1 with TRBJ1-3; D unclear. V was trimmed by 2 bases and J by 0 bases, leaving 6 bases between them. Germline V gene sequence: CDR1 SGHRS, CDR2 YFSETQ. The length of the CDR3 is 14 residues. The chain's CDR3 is CASSFGSSGNTIYF. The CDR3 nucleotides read TGCGCCAGCAGCTTCGGTAGCTCTGGAAACACCATATATTTT.

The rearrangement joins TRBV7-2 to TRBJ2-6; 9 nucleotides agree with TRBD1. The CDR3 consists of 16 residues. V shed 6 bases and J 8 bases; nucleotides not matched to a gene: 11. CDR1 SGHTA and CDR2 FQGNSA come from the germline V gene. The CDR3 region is CASRPPGTGRSNVLTF. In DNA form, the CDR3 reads TGTGCCAGCAGACCACCGGGGACAGGGCGATCCAACGTCCTGACTTTC.

The CDR3 is CATSRATRGDTQYF. The DNA for the CDR3 is TGTGCCACCAGCCGAGCGACGAGAGGTGATACGCAGTATTTT. This chain uses TRBV15 with TRBJ2-3; unclear D gene. V lost 5 bases to trimming and J lost 6 bases, with 15 bases between them. Germline V gene lookup returns CDR1 LNHNV and CDR2 YYDKDF (reference sequence). This CDR3 contains 14 residues.

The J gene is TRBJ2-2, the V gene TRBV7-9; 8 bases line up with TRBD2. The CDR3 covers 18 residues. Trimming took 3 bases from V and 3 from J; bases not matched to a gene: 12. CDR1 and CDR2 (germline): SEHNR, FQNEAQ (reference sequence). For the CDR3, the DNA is TGTGCCAGCAGCTTCCCGGGGGGGAAGGCATTTTACACCGGGGAGCTGTTTTTT. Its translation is CASSFPGGKAFYTGELFF.

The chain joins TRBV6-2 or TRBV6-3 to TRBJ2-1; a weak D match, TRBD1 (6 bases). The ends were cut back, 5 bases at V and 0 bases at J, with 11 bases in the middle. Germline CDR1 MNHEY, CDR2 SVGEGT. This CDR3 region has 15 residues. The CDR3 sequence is CASSPRGGSYNEQFF. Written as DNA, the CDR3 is TGTGCCAGCAGTCCCAGGGGCGGCTCCTACAATGAGCAGTTCTTC.

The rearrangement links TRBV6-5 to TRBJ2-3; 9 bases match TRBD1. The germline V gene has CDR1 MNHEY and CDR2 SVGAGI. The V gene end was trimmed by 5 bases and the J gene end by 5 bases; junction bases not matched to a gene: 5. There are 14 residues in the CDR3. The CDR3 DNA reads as TGTGCCAGCAGTCCACAGGGGGCCGGAGATACGCAGTATTTT. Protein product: CASSPQGAGDTQYF.

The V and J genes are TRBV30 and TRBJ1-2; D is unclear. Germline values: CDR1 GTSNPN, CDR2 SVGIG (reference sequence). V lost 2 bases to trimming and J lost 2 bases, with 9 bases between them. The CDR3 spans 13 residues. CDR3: CAWSPDSNYGYTF. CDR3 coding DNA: TGTGCCTGGAGTCCCGACTCAAACTATGGCTACACCTTC.

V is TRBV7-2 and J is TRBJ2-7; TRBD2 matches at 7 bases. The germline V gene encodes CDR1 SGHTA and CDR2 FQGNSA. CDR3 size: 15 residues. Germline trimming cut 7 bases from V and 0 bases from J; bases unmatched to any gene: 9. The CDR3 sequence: CASKVGGQSSYEQYF. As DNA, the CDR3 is TGTGCCAGCAAAGTGGGAGGGCAGTCCTCCTACGAGCAGTACTTC.

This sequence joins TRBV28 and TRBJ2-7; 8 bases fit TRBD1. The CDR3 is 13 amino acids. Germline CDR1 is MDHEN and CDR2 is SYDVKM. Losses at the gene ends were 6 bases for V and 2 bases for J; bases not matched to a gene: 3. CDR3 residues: CASSGQGTYEQYF. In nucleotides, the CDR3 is TGTGCCAGCAGCGGACAGGGCACCTACGAGCAGTACTTC. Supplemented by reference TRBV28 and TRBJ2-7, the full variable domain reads DVKVTQSSRYLVKRTGEKVFLECVQDMDHENMFWYRQDPGLGLRLIYFSYDVKMKEKGDIPEGYSVSREKKERFSLILESASTNQTSMYLCASSGQGTYEQYFGPGTRLTVT.

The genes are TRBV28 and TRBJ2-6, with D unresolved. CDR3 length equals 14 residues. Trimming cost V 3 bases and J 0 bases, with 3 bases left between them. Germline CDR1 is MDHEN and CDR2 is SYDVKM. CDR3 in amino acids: CASSFRSGANVLTF. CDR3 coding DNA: TGTGCCAGCAGTTTTCGCTCTGGGGCCAACGTCCTGACTTTC. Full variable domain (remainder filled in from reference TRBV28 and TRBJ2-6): DVKVTQSSRYLVKRTGEKVFLECVQDMDHENMFWYRQDPGLGLRLIYFSYDVKMKEKGDIPEGYSVSREKKERFSLILESASTNQTSMYLCASSFRSGANVLTFGAGSRLTVL.

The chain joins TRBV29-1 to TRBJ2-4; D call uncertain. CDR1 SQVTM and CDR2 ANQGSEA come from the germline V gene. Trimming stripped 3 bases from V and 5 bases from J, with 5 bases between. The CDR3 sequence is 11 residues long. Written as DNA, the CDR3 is TGCAGCGTTGAGCGGCAAAACATTCAGTACTTC. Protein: CSVERQNIQYF.

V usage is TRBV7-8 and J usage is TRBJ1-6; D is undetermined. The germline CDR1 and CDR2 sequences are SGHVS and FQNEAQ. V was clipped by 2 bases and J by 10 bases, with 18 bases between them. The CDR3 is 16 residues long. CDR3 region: CASSLRQTAVESPLHF. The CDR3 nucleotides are TGTGCCAGCAGCTTAAGGCAAACAGCAGTAGAGTCACCCCTCCACTTT.

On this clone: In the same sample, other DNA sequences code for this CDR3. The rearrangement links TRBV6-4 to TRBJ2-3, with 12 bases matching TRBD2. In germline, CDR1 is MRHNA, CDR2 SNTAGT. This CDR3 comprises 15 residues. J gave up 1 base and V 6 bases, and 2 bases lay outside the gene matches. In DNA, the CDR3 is TGTGCCAGCAGCCGACTAGCGGGGGGCACAGATACGCAGTATTTT. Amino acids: CASSRLAGGTDTQYF.

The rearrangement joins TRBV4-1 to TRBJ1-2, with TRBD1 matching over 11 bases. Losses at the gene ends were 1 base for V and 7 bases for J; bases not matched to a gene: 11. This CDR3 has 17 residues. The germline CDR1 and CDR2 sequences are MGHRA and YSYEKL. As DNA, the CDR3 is TGCGCCAGCAGCCAAGGGCTGGACAGGGGGCCCAGTAGTGGCTACACCTTC. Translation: CASSQGLDRGPSSGYTF.

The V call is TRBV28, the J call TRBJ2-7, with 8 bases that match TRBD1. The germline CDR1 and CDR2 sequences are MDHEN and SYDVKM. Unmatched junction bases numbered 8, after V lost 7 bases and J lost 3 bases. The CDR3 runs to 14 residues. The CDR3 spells CASNTPTGGYEQYF. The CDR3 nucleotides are TGTGCCAGCAATACGCCCACAGGGGGCTACGAGCAGTACTTC.

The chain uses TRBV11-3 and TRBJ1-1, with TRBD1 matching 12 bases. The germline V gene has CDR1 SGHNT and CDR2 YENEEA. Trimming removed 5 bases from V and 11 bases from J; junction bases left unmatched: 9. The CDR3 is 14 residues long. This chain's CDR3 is CASSHNGDRGQAFF. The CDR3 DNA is TGTGCCAGCAGCCACAACGGGGACAGGGGGCAGGCTTTCTTT.

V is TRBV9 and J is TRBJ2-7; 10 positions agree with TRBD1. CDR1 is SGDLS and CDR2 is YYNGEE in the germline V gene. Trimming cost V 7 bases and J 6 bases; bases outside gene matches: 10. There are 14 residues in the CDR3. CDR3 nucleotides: TGTGCCAGCCGGTTGGGGACAGGGGAAGGCGAGCAGTACTTC. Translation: CASRLGTGEGEQYF. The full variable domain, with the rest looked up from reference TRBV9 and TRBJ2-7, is DSGVTQTPKHLITATGQRVTLRCSPRSGDLSVYWYQQSLDQGLQFLIQYYNGEERAKGNILERFSAQQFPDLHSELNLSSLELGDSALYFCASRLGTGEGEQYFGPGTRLTVT.

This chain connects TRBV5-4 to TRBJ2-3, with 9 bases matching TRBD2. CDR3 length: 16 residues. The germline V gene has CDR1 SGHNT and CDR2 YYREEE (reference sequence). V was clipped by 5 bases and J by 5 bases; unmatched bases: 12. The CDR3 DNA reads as TGTGCCAGCAGTAAATCCGGGACTAGCCCCGAAGATACGCAGTATTTT. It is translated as CASSKSGTSPEDTQYF.

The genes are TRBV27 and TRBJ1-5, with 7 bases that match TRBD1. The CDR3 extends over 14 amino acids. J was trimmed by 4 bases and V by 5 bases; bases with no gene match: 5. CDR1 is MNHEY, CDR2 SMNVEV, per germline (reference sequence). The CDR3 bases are TGTGCCAGCAGTCCCATGACAGGGAATCAGCCCCAGCATTTT. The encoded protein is CASSPMTGNQPQHF.

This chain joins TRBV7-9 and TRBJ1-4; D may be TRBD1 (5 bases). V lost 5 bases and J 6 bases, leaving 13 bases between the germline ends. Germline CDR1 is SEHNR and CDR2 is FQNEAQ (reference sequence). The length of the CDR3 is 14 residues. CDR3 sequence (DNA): TGTGCCAGCAGCCTGGGACTGGGGGATGAAAAACTGTTTTTT. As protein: CASSLGLGDEKLFF.

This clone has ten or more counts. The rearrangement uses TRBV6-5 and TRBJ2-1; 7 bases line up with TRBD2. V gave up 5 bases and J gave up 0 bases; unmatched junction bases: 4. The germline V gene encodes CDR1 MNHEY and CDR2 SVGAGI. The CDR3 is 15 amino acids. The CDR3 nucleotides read TGTGCCAGCAGTCTAGCGGATAGCTCCTACAATGAGCAGTTCTTC. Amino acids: CASSLADSSYNEQFF.

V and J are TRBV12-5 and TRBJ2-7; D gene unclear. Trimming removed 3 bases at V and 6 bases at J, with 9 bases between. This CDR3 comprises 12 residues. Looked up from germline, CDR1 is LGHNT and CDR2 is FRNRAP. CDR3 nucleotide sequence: TGTGCTAGTGGTTTTCCCCGGAGCGAGCAGTACTTC. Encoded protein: CASGFPRSEQYF. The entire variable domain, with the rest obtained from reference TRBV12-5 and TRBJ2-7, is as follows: DARVTQTPRHKVTEMGQEVTMRCQPILGHNTVFWYRQTMMQGLELLAYFRNRAPLDDSGMPKDRFSAEMPDATLATLKIQPSEPRDSAVYFCASGFPRSEQYFGPGTRLTVT.